This entry is about one T cell receptor beta chain. What this receptor recognizes is not known. Within one base of it there is no much larger clone, and no base qualities were kept. This specimen belongs to a study of blood T cell repertoires in COVID-19 (dated by TCRdb to the early 2020s). Context from the whole study: Collaborator samples came from the United States, Italy and Spain and covered acute and convalescent phases of COVID-19. The repertoires were made available in a free public database intended to serve as a resource for research on the immune response to SARS-CoV-2. Deeply sampled blood TCRbeta repertoires from subjects exposed to, actively infected with, or recovered from COVID-19 were included in the dataset. Where available, HLA class I and class II types were obtained from metadata supplied by the sample provider rather than from assay-based typing. Nearly every sample came with metadata listing a de-identified subject ID, COVID-19 status, age in years and sex. Samples were obtained from the ongoing ImmuneRACE study (first 160 participants) and from about 1,300 subjects provided by 6 global collaborators. The prospective study material was composed of cDNA or gDNA derived from T cells, B-cell-depleted T cells, or PBMCs.

TCRbeta CDR3 regions were amplified from genomic DNA using the immunoSEQ Assay, a bias-controlled multiplex PCR. Per the source publication's procedure: The number of nucleated cells in each sample was estimated from the amplification of reference gene primers within the assay. Sequence reads were collapsed and filtered to measure the absolute abundance of every unique TCRbeta CDR3 rearrangement. For each sample, productive Simpson clonality was calculated by taking the square root of Simpson's diversity index across productive rearrangements. As stored in TCRdb, this immuneACCESS dataset retains in-frame rearrangements with V and J assigned. A fraction of the clones does not appear; measured against another copy, unresolved V genes explain less than half of the discrepancy, and the remainder lacks a known reason. That table is the source of V, J and clone size, and D and trimming were worked out from the DNA. This sample is represented by 250,000 to 300,000 clones; 86% of them were singletons. Approximately 2% of the sample lies in the top ten.

The collaborating institutions used their own protocols to collect whole blood in K2EDTA tubes. For TCRbeta analysis, collaborators shipped samples in one of three forms: frozen whole blood, isolated PBMCs, or DNA extracted from either of those sample types. General findings and caveats noted by the study authors: How much clinical and demographic metadata was included differed by source and by participant, and the metadata was provided uncurated.

Trimming takes 3 bases off V and 6 bases off J; junction bases not matched to a gene: 5. Taken from the germline V gene (reference sequence), the CDR1 and CDR2 loops are SEHNR and FQNEAQ. Counted from cysteine to phenylalanine, this CDR3 has 14 amino acids. The kept DNA is CDR3 alone, 42 bases in frame from the first base. The chain was built from TRBV7-9 and TRBJ1-1, with 9 central nucleotides matching TRBD1. The origin of this receptor is a man aged 30 to 39 with active or convalescent COVID-19. Sequenced sample: peripheral blood. The CDR3 sequence is CASSFEQGASEAFF. The DNA is as follows: TGTGCCAGCAGCTTCGAACAGGGGGCCTCTGAAGCTTTCTTT.